This TCR beta chain was profiled in a study of shared clonotypes between healthy human individuals. Whole-study findings and limits: The study generally estimated greater richness for naive than memory subsets.

Sequenced by immunoSEQ multiplex PCR; TCRdb stores in-frame clones only, minus some. Of more than 2 million clones listed, approximately 94% are singletons. Only CD45RO-negative cells positively selected for CCR7 counted as naive CD8 cells, so terminally differentiated effector memory CD45RA+ cells were excluded. The CDR3 loop spans 13 amino acids. V gave up 5 bases and J gave up 3 bases, with 9 bases separating them. The germline CDR1 and CDR2 sequences are SGDLS and YYNGEE. Comment on this clone: Its antigen is unidentified.

The sample consisted of naive CD8+ T cells sorted from blood. This receptor was taken from a man aged 18 to 29 in good health. The chain carries TRBV9 and TRBJ2-1; no reliable D call. The CDR3 coding sequence is TGTGCCAGCAGTCCGGACGGCTACAATGAGCAGTTCTTC. Residues: CASSPDGYNEQFF.